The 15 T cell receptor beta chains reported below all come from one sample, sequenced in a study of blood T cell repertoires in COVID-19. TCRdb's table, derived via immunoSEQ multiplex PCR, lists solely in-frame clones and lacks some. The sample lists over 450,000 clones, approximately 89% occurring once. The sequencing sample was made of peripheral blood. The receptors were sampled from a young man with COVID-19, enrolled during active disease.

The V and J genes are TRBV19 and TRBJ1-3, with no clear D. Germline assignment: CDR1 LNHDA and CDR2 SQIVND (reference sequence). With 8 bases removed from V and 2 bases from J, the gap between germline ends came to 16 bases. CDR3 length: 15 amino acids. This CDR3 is CASHFSLAAGNTIYF. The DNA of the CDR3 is TGTGCCAGTCACTTCTCCCTTGCGGCTGGAAACACCATATATTTT.

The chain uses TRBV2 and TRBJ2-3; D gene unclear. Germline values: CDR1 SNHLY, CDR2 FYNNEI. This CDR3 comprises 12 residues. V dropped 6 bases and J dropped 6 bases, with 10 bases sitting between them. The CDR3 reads CASSPERDTQYF. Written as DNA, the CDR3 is TGTGCCAGCAGCCCAGAGAGGGATACGCAGTATTTT.

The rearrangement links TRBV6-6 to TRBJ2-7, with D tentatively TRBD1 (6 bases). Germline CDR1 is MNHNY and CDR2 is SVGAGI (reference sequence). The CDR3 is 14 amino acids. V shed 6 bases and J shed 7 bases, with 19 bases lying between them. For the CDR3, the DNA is TGTGCCAGCAGGGCAGGGGCGCATAACGGGGAGCAGTACTTC. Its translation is CASRAGAHNGEQYF.

The CDR3 nucleotides read TGTGCCAGCAGCCAAGCGCTGGGGCTAGCGGGAGCGTCGAACACCGGGGAGCTGTTTTTT. Its translation is CASSQALGLAGASNTGELFF. The chain employs TRBV4-2 and TRBJ2-2; 10 bases are a match to TRBD2. The germline V gene encodes CDR1 LGHNA and CDR2 YNFKEQ. The CDR3 sequence is 20 residues long. After removal of 1 base from V and 0 bases from J, the junction contained 11 bases not matched to a gene.

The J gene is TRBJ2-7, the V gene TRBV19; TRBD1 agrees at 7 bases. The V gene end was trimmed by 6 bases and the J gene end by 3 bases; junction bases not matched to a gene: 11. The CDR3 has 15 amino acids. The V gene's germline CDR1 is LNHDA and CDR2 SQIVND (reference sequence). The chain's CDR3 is CASSPQDRIGYEQYF. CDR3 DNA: TGTGCCAGTAGCCCTCAGGACAGGATAGGCTACGAGCAGTACTTC.

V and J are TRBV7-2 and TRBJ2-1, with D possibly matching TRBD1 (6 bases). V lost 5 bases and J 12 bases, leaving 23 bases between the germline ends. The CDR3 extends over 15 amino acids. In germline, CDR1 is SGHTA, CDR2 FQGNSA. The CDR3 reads CASSLQGPVGNGQFF. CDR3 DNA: TGTGCCAGCAGCCTACAGGGTCCCGTTGGTAACGGGCAGTTCTTC.

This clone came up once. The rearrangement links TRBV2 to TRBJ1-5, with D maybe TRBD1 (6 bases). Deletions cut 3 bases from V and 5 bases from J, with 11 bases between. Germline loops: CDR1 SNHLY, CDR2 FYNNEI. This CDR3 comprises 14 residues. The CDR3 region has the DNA TGTGCCAGCAGTGATCGGACAGAACATCAGCCCCAGCATTTT. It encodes CASSDRTEHQPQHF.

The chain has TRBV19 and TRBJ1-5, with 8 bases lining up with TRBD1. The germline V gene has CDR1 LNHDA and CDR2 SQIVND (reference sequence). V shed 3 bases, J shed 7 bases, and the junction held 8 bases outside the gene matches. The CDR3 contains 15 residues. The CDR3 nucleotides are TGTGCCAGTAGTATCGAGGGACAGGTGGTACAGCCCCAGCATTTT. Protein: CASSIEGQVVQPQHF.

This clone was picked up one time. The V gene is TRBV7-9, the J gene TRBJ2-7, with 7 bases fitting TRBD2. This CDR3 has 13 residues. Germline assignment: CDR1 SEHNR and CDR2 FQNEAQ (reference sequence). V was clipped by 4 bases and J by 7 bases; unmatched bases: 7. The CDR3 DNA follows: TGTGCCAGCAGCTCAGGATTCGGGGGGGAGCAGTACTTC. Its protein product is CASSSGFGGEQYF.

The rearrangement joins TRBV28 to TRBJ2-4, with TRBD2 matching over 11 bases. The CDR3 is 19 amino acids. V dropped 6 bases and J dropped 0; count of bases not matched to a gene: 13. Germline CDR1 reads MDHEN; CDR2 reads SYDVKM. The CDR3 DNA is TGTGCCAGCAGCTATTCGGGACTAGCGGCTCCCCTAGCCAAAAACATTCAGTACTTC. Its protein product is CASSYSGLAAPLAKNIQYF.

The CDR3 DNA sequence: TGTGCCAGCAGCCAAACCGGGTCCTCATTTTCACCCCTCCACTTT. It codes for CASSQTGSSFSPLHF. The chain recombines TRBV5-6 with TRBJ1-6; D not resolved. Germline V gene lookup returns CDR1 SGHDT and CDR2 YYEEEE. Trimming removed 4 bases from V and 9 bases from J, with 17 bases in between. This CDR3 is built from 15 residues.

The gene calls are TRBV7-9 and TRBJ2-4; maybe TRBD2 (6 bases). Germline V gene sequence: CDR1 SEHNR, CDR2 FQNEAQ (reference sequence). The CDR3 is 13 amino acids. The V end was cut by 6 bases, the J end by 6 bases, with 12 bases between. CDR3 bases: TGTGCCAGCAGGCTCTTGGGGGGAAACATTCAGTACTTC. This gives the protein CASRLLGGNIQYF.

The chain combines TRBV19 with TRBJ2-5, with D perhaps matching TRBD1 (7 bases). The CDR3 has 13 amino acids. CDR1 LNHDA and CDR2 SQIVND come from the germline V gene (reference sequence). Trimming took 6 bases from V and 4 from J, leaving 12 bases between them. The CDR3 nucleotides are TGTGCCAGTAGCGTCCAGGGGGGAGAGACCCAGTACTTC. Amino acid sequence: CASSVQGGETQYF.

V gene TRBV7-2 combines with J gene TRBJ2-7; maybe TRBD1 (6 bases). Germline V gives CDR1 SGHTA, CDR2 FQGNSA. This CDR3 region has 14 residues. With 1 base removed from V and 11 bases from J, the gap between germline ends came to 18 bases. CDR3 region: CASSLGLSVQGKYF. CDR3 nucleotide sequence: TGTGCCAGCAGCTTAGGCCTTTCCGTCCAGGGGAAGTACTTC.

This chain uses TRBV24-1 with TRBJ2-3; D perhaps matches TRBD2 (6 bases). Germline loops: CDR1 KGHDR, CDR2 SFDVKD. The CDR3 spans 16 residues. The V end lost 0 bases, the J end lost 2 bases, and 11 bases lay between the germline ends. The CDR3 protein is CATSDLNRDSTDTQYF. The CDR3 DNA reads TGTGCCACCAGTGATTTGAACCGGGACTCCACAGATACGCAGTATTTT.